These 26 T cell receptor beta chains were all obtained from the same sample, sequenced in a study of T cell therapy after organ transplantation. These receptors have no identified antigens. Assay: immunoSEQ multiplex PCR; the TCRdb copy retains only in-frame clones and omits some. Of approximately 52,000 clones in the sample, less than 95% were seen once. The sequenced sample was CD8+ T cells from blood, obtained before autologous CMV-specific T cell therapy. The receptors were sampled from a human patient who had received a solid organ transplant and had CMV disease.

The rearrangement joins TRBV19 to TRBJ2-7; a possible D gene is TRBD1 (5 bases). The CDR3 length is 14 residues. The V and J ends lost 3 bases and 3 bases respectively, with 12 bases between them. The germline CDR1 and CDR2 sequences are LNHDA and SQIVND (reference sequence). This chain's CDR3 is CASSIAGMVYEQYF. The CDR3 DNA reads as TGTGCCAGTAGTATTGCAGGGATGGTCTACGAGCAGTACTTC.

V and J are TRBV4-2 and TRBJ2-7; no reliable D call. The CDR3 is 15 residues long. The germline V gene has CDR1 LGHNA and CDR2 YNFKEQ. V was cut by 0 bases and J by 1 base, with 10 bases left in between. The chain's CDR3 is CASSQEMSWSYEQYF. DNA for the CDR3: TGTGCCAGCAGCCAAGAGATGAGTTGGTCCTACGAGCAGTACTTC.

This clone was seen a few times. The rearrangement joins TRBV10-1 to TRBJ1-2, with unresolved D. The CDR3 has 13 amino acids. The ends were cut back, 2 bases at V and 3 bases at J, with 7 bases in the middle. From germline, CDR1 is WNHNN and CDR2 SYGVQD (reference sequence). CDR3 in DNA: TGCGCCAGCAGTGAGGCTTTGCACTATGGCTACACCTTC. This codes for CASSEALHYGYTF.

This rearrangement joins TRBV4-3 to TRBJ2-1; 8 nucleotides line up with TRBD2. This CDR3 spans 15 amino acids. CDR1 is LGHNA and CDR2 is YSLEER in the germline V gene. J gave up 10 bases and V 4 bases, and 12 bases lay outside the gene matches. CDR3 DNA: TGCGCCAGCAGCCCCTACGGGGGGGCTGGAAGGGAGCAGTTCTTC. Translated: CASSPYGGAGREQFF.

The genes are TRBV11-2 and TRBJ2-7, with 8 bases fitting TRBD1. J gave up 4 bases and V 0 bases, and 5 bases lay outside the gene matches. This CDR3 spans 15 amino acids. Germline V gene data show CDR1 as SGHAT and CDR2 as FQNNGV. In DNA, the CDR3 is TGTGCCAGCAGCTTAGAGAGGGACAGGACTTACGAGCAGTACTTC. Its protein is CASSLERDRTYEQYF.

The rearrangement uses TRBV5-6 and TRBJ2-7, with 7 bases lining up with TRBD1. V was pared by 1 base and J by 3 bases, with 10 bases of the junction left unmatched. The V gene's germline CDR1 is SGHDT and CDR2 YYEEEE. This CDR3 has 16 residues. The CDR3 coding sequence is TGTGCCAGCAGCTTGTGGGTGTGGGCAGGGGGCTACGAGCAGTACTTC. Its translation: CASSLWVWAGGYEQYF.

The chain has TRBV7-9 and TRBJ1-6; 7 nucleotides line up with TRBD1. The length of the CDR3 is 14 residues. V dropped 4 bases and J dropped 14; count of bases not matched to a gene: 11. Germline loops: CDR1 SEHNR, CDR2 FQNEAQ (reference sequence). CDR3 sequence (DNA): TGTGCCAGCAGCTCTACTACAGGGGATCGTTCCCTCCACTTT. Protein product: CASSSTTGDRSLHF. Filled out from reference TRBV7-9 and TRBJ1-6, the complete variable domain reads DTGVSQNPRHKITKRGQNVTFRCDPISEHNRLYWYRQTLGQGPEFLTYFQNEAQLEKSRLLSDRFSAERPKGSFSTLEIQRTEQGDSAMYLCASSSTTGDRSLHFGNGTRLTVT.

Worth noting for this clone: Mismatch with germline at one junction end may stem from a read error. This chain joins TRBV5-6 and TRBJ1-3; D remains unclear. The CDR3 runs 17 residues. The germline gives CDR1 SGHDT, CDR2 YYEEEE. CDR3 DNA: TGTGCCAGCAGCTTGTGGCTCCTGACCCACTCTGGAAACGCCATATATTTT. Its protein product is CASSLWLLTHSGNAIYF.

The genes are TRBV7-6 and TRBJ2-5; no definite D call. The CDR3 has 19 amino acids. Germline lookup yields CDR1 SGHVS and CDR2 FNYEAQ. Trimming removed 2 bases at V and 0 bases at J, with 22 bases between. The CDR3 spells CASSLKKAAETQYQETQYF. The CDR3 bases are TGTGCCAGCAGCTTAAAAAAGGCGGCCGAGACCCAGTACCAAGAGACCCAGTACTTC.

The chain uses TRBV7-9 and TRBJ1-1; D gene unclear. V was shortened by 3 bases and J by 4 bases, with 3 bases between the two germline ends. Germline CDR1 reads SEHNR; CDR2 reads FQNEAQ (reference sequence). The CDR3 runs to 11 residues. CDR3 in amino acids: CASSLSTEAFF. The CDR3 bases are TGTGCCAGCAGCTTGAGCACTGAAGCTTTCTTT.

This clone was picked up one time. V and J are TRBV11-1 and TRBJ2-3; D call uncertain. Per germline, CDR1 SGHAT and CDR2 FQDESV (reference sequence). The V end was cut by 1 base, the J end by 5 bases, with 13 bases between. CDR3 size: 15 residues. In DNA form, the CDR3 reads TGTGCCAGCAGCTTAGGGGTCGGCTCCGGAGATACGCAGTATTTT. This sequence encodes CASSLGVGSGDTQYF.

This chain joins TRBV6-5 and TRBJ2-1, with unresolved D. The CDR3 runs 15 residues. V dropped 6 bases and J dropped 1 base, with 13 bases sitting between them. CDR1 is MNHEY and CDR2 is SVGAGI in the germline V gene. The CDR3 DNA reads TGTGCCAGCAGAGACACGGTATATTCCTACAATGAGCAGTTCTTC. This sequence encodes CASRDTVYSYNEQFF.

The chain recombines TRBV6-5 with TRBJ2-7; D remains unclear. Germline assignment: CDR1 MNHEY and CDR2 SVGAGI. Deletions cut 7 bases from V and 2 bases from J, with 9 bases between. The CDR3 sequence is 12 residues long. CDR3 sequence reads: CASTAGTYEQYF. Here the CDR3 DNA reads TGTGCCAGCACGGCAGGAACCTACGAGCAGTACTTC.

This clone was seen only once. The chain joins TRBV5-1 to TRBJ1-5, with a tentative D call TRBD1 (5 bases). Looked up from germline, CDR1 is SGHRS and CDR2 is YFSETQ. CDR3 length: 17 residues. Trimming took 4 bases from V and 2 from J, leaving 19 bases between them. In DNA form, the CDR3 reads TGCGCCAGCAGCCCTGGACCCCCTCAGGGTCGCAATCAGCCCCAGCATTTT. It translates to CASSPGPPQGRNQPQHF.

The chain recombines TRBV29-1 with TRBJ2-7, with D perhaps given as TRBD1 or TRBD2 (5 bases each). V lost 7 bases, J lost 2 bases, and 15 bases lay in between. Germline CDR1 and CDR2: SQVTM and ANQGSEA. The CDR3 has 13 residues. The CDR3 DNA reads TGCAGCGCGGAACTGAGGGGAACCTACGAGCAGTACTTC. Translating gives CSAELRGTYEQYF.

This chain links TRBV6-1 with TRBJ2-2, with D uncertain. Looked up from germline, CDR1 is MNHNS and CDR2 is SASEGT. V was cut by 11 bases and J by 3 bases, with 13 bases left in between. The CDR3 is 13 residues long. CDR3 sequence: CAVPGLYTGELFF. The CDR3 DNA reads TGTGCCGTGCCAGGCCTATACACCGGGGAGCTGTTTTTT.

The chain carries TRBV7-8 and TRBJ2-2, with a possible D match to TRBD2 (7 bases). The CDR3 sequence is 20 residues long. Germline V gives CDR1 SGHVS, CDR2 FQNEAQ. The V end was cut by 0 bases, the J end by 7 bases, with 27 bases between. The chain's CDR3 is CASSLANGGGSGTIDGELFF. Written as DNA, the CDR3 is TGTGCCAGCAGCTTAGCGAACGGAGGGGGGTCGGGGACTATCGACGGGGAGCTGTTTTTT.

This chain connects TRBV5-1 to TRBJ1-1; 11 nucleotides match TRBD1. Looked up from germline, CDR1 is SGHRS and CDR2 is YFSETQ. This CDR3 contains 12 residues. V lost 4 bases, J lost 10 bases, and 3 bases stayed unmatched. CDR3 region: CASSLGQGGAFF. For the CDR3, the DNA is TGCGCCAGCAGCCTGGGACAGGGGGGAGCTTTCTTT.

The gene calls are TRBV19 and TRBJ2-4; TRBD2 agrees at 7 bases. The CDR3 totals 17 residues. The J segment lost 8 bases and the V segment lost 3 bases, leaving 16 bases of the junction unmatched. Germline loops: CDR1 LNHDA, CDR2 SQIVND (reference sequence). The CDR3 DNA reads TGTGCCAGTAGTATCTCCGGGACCTGGGGGGGTAAGGACATTCAGTACTTC. Its protein product is CASSISGTWGGKDIQYF.

J is TRBJ1-5 and V is TRBV25-1; 7 bases are a match to TRBD1. Germline V CDR1 and CDR2: MGHDK, SYGVNS. The CDR3 covers 15 residues. J was trimmed by 0 bases and V by 10 bases; bases with no gene match: 9. CDR3 region: CATSGTAYSNQPQHF. The CDR3, as DNA: TGTGCCACCTCGGGGACAGCATATAGCAATCAGCCCCAGCATTTT.

This rearrangement joins TRBV10-3 to TRBJ1-1; D unresolved. V was shortened by 0 bases and J by 1 base, with 9 bases between the two germline ends. This CDR3 has 15 amino acids. Germline V gives CDR1 ENHRY, CDR2 SYGVKD. CDR3 coding DNA: TGTGCCATCAGTGAGTCGAGAAGTGGGAACACTGAAGCTTTCTTT. This gives the protein CAISESRSGNTEAFF.

J is TRBJ2-7 and V is TRBV6-5; TRBD2 agrees at 8 bases. V was pared by 2 bases and J by 0 bases, with 6 bases of the junction left unmatched. This CDR3 is built from 16 residues. CDR1 and CDR2 (germline): MNHEY, SVGAGI. CDR3 amino acids: CASSYGLATSSYEQYF. The DNA for the CDR3 is TGTGCCAGCAGTTACGGACTAGCCACCAGCTCCTACGAGCAGTACTTC.

The V gene is TRBV19, the J gene TRBJ2-7; 9 bases are a match to TRBD1. The length of the CDR3 is 14 residues. With V trimmed by 5 bases and J by 2 bases, 4 bases remained unmatched. Germline V gene data show CDR1 as LNHDA and CDR2 as SQIVND (reference sequence). The CDR3 protein is CASSPGTGTYEQYF. For the CDR3, the DNA is TGTGCCAGTAGTCCGGGGACAGGGACCTACGAGCAGTACTTC.

The V and J genes are TRBV18 and TRBJ2-1, with 8 bases aligning to TRBD1. V was clipped by 0 bases and J by 3 bases; unmatched bases: 1. The CDR3 has 15 residues. Germline CDR1 and CDR2: KGHSH and LQKENI. The CDR3 DNA reads TGTGCCAGCTCACCACCCGGGACAGGCTACAATGAGCAGTTCTTC. Translated, it gives CASSPPGTGYNEQFF.

The V and J genes are TRBV5-1 and TRBJ2-1; 7 bases fit TRBD2. The CDR3 is made up of 17 amino acids. The V gene's germline CDR1 is SGHRS and CDR2 YFSETQ. Trimming cost V 2 bases and J 3 bases; bases outside gene matches: 11. CDR3 protein: CASSFKPSSGYYNEQFF. The CDR3 bases are TGCGCCAGCAGCTTCAAACCCTCTAGCGGCTACTACAATGAGCAGTTCTTC.

The rearrangement uses TRBV27 and TRBJ2-7; 8 bases line up with TRBD2. The CDR3 extends over 13 amino acids. CDR1 is MNHEY and CDR2 is SMNVEV in the germline V gene (reference sequence). V dropped 5 bases and J dropped 2; count of bases not matched to a gene: 2. The CDR3, as DNA: TGTGCCAGCAGTGGGACTAGAACCTACGAGCAGTACTTC. Its protein is CASSGTRTYEQYF.